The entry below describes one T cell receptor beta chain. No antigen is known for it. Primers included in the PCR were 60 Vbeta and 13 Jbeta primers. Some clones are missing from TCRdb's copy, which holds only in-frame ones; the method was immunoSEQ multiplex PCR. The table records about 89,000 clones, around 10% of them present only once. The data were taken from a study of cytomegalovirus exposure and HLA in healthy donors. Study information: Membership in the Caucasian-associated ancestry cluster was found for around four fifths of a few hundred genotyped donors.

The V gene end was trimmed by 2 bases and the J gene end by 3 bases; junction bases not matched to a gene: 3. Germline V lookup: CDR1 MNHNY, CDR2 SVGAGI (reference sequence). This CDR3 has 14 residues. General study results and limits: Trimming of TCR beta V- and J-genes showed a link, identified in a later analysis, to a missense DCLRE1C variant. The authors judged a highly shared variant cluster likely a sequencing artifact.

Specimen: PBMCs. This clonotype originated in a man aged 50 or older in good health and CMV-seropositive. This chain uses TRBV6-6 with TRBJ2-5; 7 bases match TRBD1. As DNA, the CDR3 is TGTGCCAGCAGTTACCTGACAGGGAAAGAGACCCAGTACTTC. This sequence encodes CASSYLTGKETQYF.